This entry is about one TCR beta chain. What it binds is unknown. CDR1 is SEHNR and CDR2 is FQNEAQ in the germline V gene (reference sequence). Unmatched junction bases numbered 9, after V lost 1 base and J lost 9 bases. The CDR3 runs 16 residues. This entry comes from a study of T cell responses to AZD1222 COVID-19 vaccine. Study-level results: Spike regions recognized by vaccine-associated CD4 TCRs spanned the protein, led by 160-218 and 743-854. At baseline, just a handful of AZD1222 recipients tested seropositive. Spike-specific TCR breadth rose after two AZD1222 doses, and depth rose as well. The sample set comprised mostly white British donors with more females, and clonal diversity was possibly underestimated.

Clones were sequenced by immunoSEQ multiplex PCR, and TCRdb holds only the in-frame ones, with some missing. The sample holds about 120,000 clones, about 90% seen once. The sequence was obtained from an adult in good health. The V call is TRBV7-9, the J call TRBJ2-1; 10 bases align to TRBD2. Specimen: peripheral blood, collected on day 0 of AZD1222 vaccination. CDR3 sequence reads: CASSLGFLAGVREQFF. DNA for the CDR3: TGTGCCAGCAGCTTAGGGTTCCTAGCGGGAGTGCGTGAGCAGTTCTTC.